The 28 T cell receptor beta chains below come from one sample, sequenced in a study of follicular helper T cells after annual influenza vaccination. Time point defined: 2015-2016 season, 7 days after influenza vaccination. Clones were sequenced by immunoSEQ multiplex PCR, and TCRdb holds only the in-frame ones, with some missing. The table shows fewer than 9,000 clones, with over 75% occurring only once. The sequencing here drew on CXCR5+ CD38- circulating T follicular helper cells from blood, taken 7 days after influenza vaccination. Subset specified: circulating Tfh, non-naive CD4+CXCR5+PD-1+ (ICOS+CD38+ or ICOS-CD38-). Source of these receptors: an adult who received the influenza vaccine.

CDR3 DNA: TGTGCCAGCAGGGGCCCGGGGTGGTTCTATGGCTACACCTTC. Its translation: CASRGPGWFYGYTF. V gene TRBV6-5 combines with J gene TRBJ1-2; D not resolved. Trimming stripped 6 bases from V and 4 bases from J, with 15 bases between. The length of the CDR3 is 14 residues. Germline CDR1 MNHEY, CDR2 SVGAGI.

The chain uses TRBV19 and TRBJ2-1; 10 bases are shared with TRBD2. Losses at the gene ends were 3 bases for V and 8 bases for J; bases not matched to a gene: 10. The CDR3 has 16 residues. CDR1 LNHDA and CDR2 SQIVND come from the germline V gene (reference sequence). The CDR3 loop is CASSISASGSEDEQFF. The CDR3 nucleotides are TGTGCCAGTAGTATTTCCGCTAGCGGGAGTGAGGATGAGCAGTTCTTC. Full variable domain (outside the CDR3, taken from reference TRBV19 and TRBJ2-1): DGGITQSPKYLFRKEGQNVTLSCEQNLNHDAMYWYRQDPGQGLRLIYYSQIVNDFQKGDIAEGYSVSREKKESFPLTVTSAQKNPTAFYLCASSISASGSEDEQFFGPGTRLTVL.

The chain joins TRBV7-8 to TRBJ2-1; the match to TRBD2 covers 7 bases. J gave up 0 bases and V 4 bases, and 9 bases lay outside the gene matches. The germline CDR1 and CDR2 sequences are SGHVS and FQNEAQ. This CDR3 has 17 residues. In DNA, the CDR3 is TGTGCCAGCAGCTCCCTAGTGGGCGGGAGCTCCTACAATGAGCAGTTCTTC. This gives the protein CASSSLVGGSSYNEQFF.

This sequence joins TRBV29-1 and TRBJ2-7; 11 bases are a match to TRBD2. Germline trimming cut 6 bases from V and 7 bases from J; bases unmatched to any gene: 17. This CDR3 has 16 amino acids. Germline V gives CDR1 SQVTM, CDR2 ANQGSEA. CDR3 in DNA: TGCAGCGTCGGAACTGAACTAGCGGGAGAGGTGAGGGAGCAGTACTTC. As protein: CSVGTELAGEVREQYF.

The chain has TRBV28 and TRBJ2-3; D possibly uses TRBD1 or TRBD2 (5 bases each). V lost 4 bases to trimming and J lost 2 bases, with 13 bases between them. The CDR3 loop spans 15 amino acids. CDR1 and CDR2 (germline): MDHEN, SYDVKM. CDR3 sequence reads: CASSYRDGLTDTQYF. The CDR3 region has the DNA TGTGCCAGCAGTTACCGGGACGGACTCACAGATACGCAGTATTTT.

V and J are TRBV5-6 and TRBJ1-5, with D tentatively TRBD1 (6 bases). This CDR3 has 16 residues. Per the germline V gene, CDR1 is SGHDT and CDR2 is YYEEEE. V was trimmed by 0 bases and J by 4 bases, leaving 14 bases between them. CDR3 sequence: CASSLARDIGNQPQHF. The CDR3 DNA reads as TGTGCCAGCAGCTTGGCCCGGGACATTGGGAATCAGCCCCAGCATTTT.

This rearrangement joins TRBV6-5 to TRBJ2-3, with TRBD1 matching over 7 bases. V trimming: 5 bases; J trimming: 6 bases; junction bases outside the gene matches: 11. This CDR3 comprises 15 residues. Germline V gene data show CDR1 as MNHEY and CDR2 as SVGAGI. CDR3 sequence reads: CASSKQQGTGDTQYF. CDR3 coding DNA: TGTGCCAGCAGTAAGCAACAGGGGACGGGGGATACGCAGTATTTT.

The rearrangement uses TRBV2 and TRBJ2-7, with D perhaps matching TRBD2 (7 bases). The V end was cut by 6 bases, the J end by 1 base, with 16 bases between. CDR3 size: 15 residues. CDR1 is SNHLY, CDR2 FYNNEI, per germline. CDR3 region: CASSPGGPGSYEQYF. The DNA of the CDR3 is TGTGCCAGCAGCCCCGGGGGGCCCGGATCCTACGAGCAGTACTTC.

V is TRBV30 and J is TRBJ2-5; 7 bases line up with TRBD1. Germline CDR1 GTSNPN, CDR2 SVGIG (reference sequence). The CDR3 extends over 14 amino acids. J gave up 3 bases and V 2 bases, and 6 bases lay outside the gene matches. CDR3 sequence: CAWSRGTAEETQYF. The CDR3 bases are TGTGCCTGGAGTAGGGGGACAGCCGAAGAGACCCAGTACTTC.

The rearrangement uses TRBV11-3 and TRBJ2-2; D gene ambiguous. CDR3 size: 14 residues. From germline, CDR1 is SGHNT and CDR2 YENEEA. Trimming removed 2 bases from V and 1 base from J, with 5 bases in between. The CDR3 region has the DNA TGTGCCAGCAGCTTATCCAGGAACACCGGGGAGCTGTTTTTT. Protein: CASSLSRNTGELFF. Combining the CDR3 with reference TRBV11-3 and TRBJ2-2 gives the whole variable domain EAGVVQSPRYKIIEKKQPVAFWCNPISGHNTLYWYLQNLGQGPELLIRYENEEAVDDSQLPKDRFSAERLKGVDSTLKIQPAELGDSAVYLCASSLSRNTGELFFGEGSRLTVL.

The chain recombines TRBV4-2 with TRBJ2-3; the match to TRBD2 covers 12 bases. Trimming removed 4 bases from V and 0 bases from J; junction bases left unmatched: 11. Germline lookup yields CDR1 LGHNA and CDR2 YNFKEQ. The CDR3 extends over 19 amino acids. CDR3: CASSPLGTSGSPSTDTQYF. CDR3 DNA: TGTGCCAGCAGCCCCTTGGGGACTAGCGGGTCTCCTAGCACAGATACGCAGTATTTT.

The table lists this clone with a count of one. The chain joins TRBV6-5 to TRBJ1-1; 9 nucleotides line up with TRBD1. Germline V CDR1 and CDR2: MNHEY, SVGAGI. CDR3 length: 13 residues. The junction had 3 bases not matched to a gene; V was cut back by 5 bases and J by 5 bases. CDR3 in amino acids: CASSLQGATEAFF. Here the CDR3 DNA reads TGTGCCAGCAGTCTACAGGGGGCGACTGAAGCTTTCTTT.

In DNA, the CDR3 is TGTGCCAGCAGCTCCGACCAAACAGATACGCAGTATTTT. This encodes CASSSDQTDTQYF. This chain uses TRBV7-3 with TRBJ2-3; D is ambiguous. Germline CDR1 reads SGHTA; CDR2 reads FQGTGA. The V gene lost 4 bases and the J gene lost 3 bases, with 8 bases spanning the gap. CDR3 length equals 13 residues.

The genes are TRBV2 and TRBJ2-7, with 13 positions matching TRBD2. This CDR3 is built from 14 residues. J gave up 4 bases and V 5 bases, and 2 bases lay outside the gene matches. CDR1 SNHLY and CDR2 FYNNEI come from the germline V gene. Here the CDR3 DNA reads TGTGCCAGCAGTCAGACTAGCGGGGGGTACGAGCAGTACTTC. This translates into CASSQTSGGYEQYF. Using reference TRBV2 and TRBJ2-7 for the parts outside the CDR3, the full variable domain is EPEVTQTPSHQVTQMGQEVILRCVPISNHLYFYWYRQILGQKVEFLVSFYNNEISEKSEIFDDQFSVERPDGSNFTLKIRSTKLEDSAMYFCASSQTSGGYEQYFGPGTRLTVT.

This sequence joins TRBV6-1 and TRBJ2-7; D possibly corresponds to TRBD1 (5 bases). The CDR3 runs 14 residues. Per germline, CDR1 MNHNS and CDR2 SASEGT. The V end was cut by 10 bases, the J end by 5 bases, with 21 bases between. This chain's CDR3 is CATSPRQGVNEQYF. In DNA form, the CDR3 reads TGTGCCACCTCCCCGCGGCAGGGTGTCAACGAGCAGTACTTC.

The chain uses TRBV30 and TRBJ1-5; unclear D gene. The CDR3 contains 13 residues. Germline V CDR1 and CDR2: GTSNPN, SVGIG (reference sequence). The germline V and J ends were trimmed by 2 bases and 4 bases, with 9 bases remaining between them. The CDR3 nucleotides read TGTGCCTGGAGTCAGGATGGGAATCAGCCCCAGCATTTT. Translated: CAWSQDGNQPQHF. Drawing the rest from reference TRBV30 and TRBJ1-5, the complete variable domain is SQTIHQWPATLVQPVGSPLSLECTVEGTSNPNLYWYRQAAGRGLQLLFYSVGIGQISSEVPQNLSASRPQDRQFILSSKKLLLSDSGFYLCAWSQDGNQPQHFGDGTRLSIL.

Here the CDR3 reads CASSLGDTRVEKLFF. CDR3 coding DNA: TGTGCCAGCAGTTTAGGGGACACCCGGGTGGAAAAACTGTTTTTT. The chain recombines TRBV28 with TRBJ1-4, with D possibly being TRBD1 (6 bases). Trimming removed 2 bases at V and 8 bases at J, with 15 bases between. CDR1 is MDHEN, CDR2 SYDVKM, per germline. There are 15 residues in the CDR3.

This clone was detected only once. V and J are TRBV7-9 and TRBJ2-7; 9 nucleotides match TRBD1. The germline V gene has CDR1 SEHNR and CDR2 FQNEAQ (reference sequence). Unmatched junction bases numbered 14, after V lost 4 bases and J lost 4 bases. CDR3 size: 17 residues. DNA for the CDR3: TGTGCCAGCAGCTCCCGGTCGCTCCGGGACAGGGCTTACGAGCAGTACTTC. Translation gives CASSSRSLRDRAYEQYF.

The chain has TRBV27 and TRBJ2-7; D perhaps matches TRBD2 (5 bases). This CDR3 spans 15 amino acids. Germline V gene sequence: CDR1 MNHEY, CDR2 SMNVEV (reference sequence). The V and J ends lost 2 bases and 3 bases respectively, with 14 bases between them. CDR3 loop: CASSLTGILGYEQYF. CDR3 coding DNA: TGTGCCAGCAGTTTAACGGGGATACTGGGCTACGAGCAGTACTTC.

The chain joins TRBV27 to TRBJ2-7, with D tentatively TRBD1 (5 bases). Germline V gives CDR1 MNHEY, CDR2 SMNVEV (reference sequence). This CDR3 is 13 amino acids long. The germline V and J ends were trimmed by 3 bases and 11 bases, with 17 bases remaining between them. This CDR3 is CASSFQLTDAKYF. The CDR3 coding sequence is TGTGCCAGCAGTTTTCAACTGACAGACGCCAAGTACTTC.

This chain uses TRBV11-2 with TRBJ2-2; 8 bases are a match to TRBD1. The CDR3 has 15 amino acids. The germline V gene has CDR1 SGHAT and CDR2 FQNNGV. V lost 1 base to trimming and J lost 2 bases; unmatched junction nucleotides: 0. DNA for the CDR3: TGTGCCAGCAGCTTAGCAGGGGGCAACACCGGGGAGCTGTTTTTT. Amino acid sequence: CASSLAGGNTGELFF. Based on the CDR3 plus reference TRBV11-2 and TRBJ2-2, the full variable domain is EAGVAQSPRYKIIEKRQSVAFWCNPISGHATLYWYQQILGQGPKLLIQFQNNGVVDDSQLPKDRFSAERLKGVDSTLKIQPAKLEDSAVYLCASSLAGGNTGELFFGEGSRLTVL.

V and J are TRBV6-1 and TRBJ2-5, with TRBD1 matching over 7 bases. From germline, CDR1 is MNHNS and CDR2 SASEGT. V shed 9 bases and J 7 bases; nucleotides not matched to a gene: 11. CDR3 length: 13 residues. CDR3: CASGTDRTGTQYF. For the CDR3, the DNA is TGTGCCAGTGGGACCGACAGGACAGGGACCCAGTACTTC.

The chain combines TRBV27 with TRBJ2-3; D gene uncertain. Germline V gene data show CDR1 as MNHEY and CDR2 as SMNVEV (reference sequence). The CDR3 consists of 14 residues. V shed 2 bases and J shed 6 bases, with 12 bases lying between them. The CDR3 nucleotides read TGTGCCAGCAGTTTAGCTTCCCCGCGGGATACGCAGTATTTT. It specifies CASSLASPRDTQYF.

This chain joins TRBV2 and TRBJ1-2, with D unclear. V was shortened by 5 bases and J by 3 bases, with 7 bases between the two germline ends. Germline V gene data show CDR1 as SNHLY and CDR2 as FYNNEI. The CDR3 contains 12 residues. CDR3 sequence (DNA): TGTGCCAGCAGTAGGACGGACTATGGCTACACCTTC. It yields the protein CASSRTDYGYTF.

The gene calls are TRBV27 and TRBJ2-5, with 10 bases that match TRBD2. Trimming removed 4 bases from V and 3 bases from J; junction bases left unmatched: 5. There are 15 residues in the CDR3. Germline V gene lookup returns CDR1 MNHEY and CDR2 SMNVEV (reference sequence). The CDR3 DNA reads as TGTGCCAGCAGTTCGCCGGGACTAGCGAAAGAGACCCAGTACTTC. Its protein product is CASSSPGLAKETQYF.

The chain recombines TRBV10-3 with TRBJ2-2, with TRBD2 matching 7 bases. After removal of 0 bases from V and 5 bases from J, the junction contained 3 bases not matched to a gene. The CDR3 length is 15 residues. In germline, CDR1 is ENHRY, CDR2 SYGVKD. The CDR3 sequence: CAISESAGDTGELFF. CDR3 in DNA: TGTGCCATCAGTGAGTCCGCGGGAGATACCGGGGAGCTGTTTTTT.

The chain uses TRBV30 and TRBJ1-5, with TRBD1 as a possible D gene (6 bases). V shed 5 bases and J shed 3 bases, with 11 bases lying between them. The CDR3 has 13 amino acids. Per the germline V gene, CDR1 is GTSNPN and CDR2 is SVGIG (reference sequence). CDR3 sequence reads: CAWGGQLNQPQHF. The CDR3 DNA is TGTGCCTGGGGCGGACAGCTCAATCAGCCCCAGCATTTT.

The gene calls are TRBV28 and TRBJ2-7; D possibly corresponds to TRBD1 (6 bases). This CDR3 has 12 amino acids. V dropped 6 bases and J dropped 1 base, with 7 bases sitting between them. Per the germline V gene, CDR1 is MDHEN and CDR2 is SYDVKM. The DNA of the CDR3 is TGTGCCAGCAGCGGGACATCCTACGAGCAGTACTTC. This translates into CASSGTSYEQYF.